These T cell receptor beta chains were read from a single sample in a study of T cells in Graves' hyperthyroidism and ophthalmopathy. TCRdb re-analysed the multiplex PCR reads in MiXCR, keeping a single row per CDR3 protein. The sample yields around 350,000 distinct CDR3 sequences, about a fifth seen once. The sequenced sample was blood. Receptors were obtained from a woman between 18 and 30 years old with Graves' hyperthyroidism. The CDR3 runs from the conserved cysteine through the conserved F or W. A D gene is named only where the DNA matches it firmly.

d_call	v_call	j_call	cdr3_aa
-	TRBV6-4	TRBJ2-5	CASREAGLLGWAQYF
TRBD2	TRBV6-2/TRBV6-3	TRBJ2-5	CASSPGTSGGAETQYF
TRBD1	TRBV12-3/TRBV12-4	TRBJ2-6	CASSLLGRGQVSGANVLTF
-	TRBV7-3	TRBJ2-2	CASSLSPSNTGELFF
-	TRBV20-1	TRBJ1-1	CSERRTEAFF
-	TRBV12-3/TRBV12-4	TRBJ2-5	CASSFNEHQETQYF
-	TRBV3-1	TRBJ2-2	CASSQVENTGELFF
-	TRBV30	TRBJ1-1	CAWSAADRWNTEAFF
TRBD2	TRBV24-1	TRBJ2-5	CATSDPRAGAPVAQYF
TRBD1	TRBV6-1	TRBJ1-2	CASSGNRGYGYTF
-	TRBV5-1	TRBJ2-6	CASSLYPLSSGANVLTF
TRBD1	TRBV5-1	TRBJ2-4	CASSSRQGAGNIQYF
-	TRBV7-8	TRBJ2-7	CASSLRPSMPVTTYEQYF
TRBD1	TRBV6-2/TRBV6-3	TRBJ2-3	CASSSDRINLYTDTQYF
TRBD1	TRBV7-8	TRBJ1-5	CASSLRGQGAPSNQPQHF
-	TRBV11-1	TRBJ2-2	CASSLIRRTNTGELFF
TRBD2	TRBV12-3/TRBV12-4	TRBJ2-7	CASSSGTSGGVQYF
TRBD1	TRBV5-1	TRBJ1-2	CASSQDRGRAGYTF
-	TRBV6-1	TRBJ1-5	CASSGSPTRGWSHF
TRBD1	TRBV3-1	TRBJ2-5	CASSPSGTAMGETQYF
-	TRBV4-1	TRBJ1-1	CASSQGISGSNTEAFF
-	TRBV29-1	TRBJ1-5	CSVEPHGVSSGQPQHF
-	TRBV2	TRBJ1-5	CASSLFDRNQPQHF
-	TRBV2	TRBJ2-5	CATTGETQYF
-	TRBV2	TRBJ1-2	CASSEVWGQGHGYTF
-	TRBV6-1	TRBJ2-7	CASTEGSYEQYF
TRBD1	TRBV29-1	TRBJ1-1	CSVRTGGSTEAFF
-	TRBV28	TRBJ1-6	CASSLTWNSPLHF
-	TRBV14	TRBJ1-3	CASSHRHFYSGNTIYF
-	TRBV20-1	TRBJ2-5	CSARDLHSQETQYF
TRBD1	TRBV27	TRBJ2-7	CASSPGTVPYEQYF
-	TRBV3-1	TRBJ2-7	CASSQAAALYEQYF
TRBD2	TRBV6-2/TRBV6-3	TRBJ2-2	CASSFSGTTGELCF
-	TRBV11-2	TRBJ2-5	CASSLEPRVGETQYF
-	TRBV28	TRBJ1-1	CASSFQWNMNTEAFF
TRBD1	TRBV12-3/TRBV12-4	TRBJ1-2	CASSSRDRGNYGYTF
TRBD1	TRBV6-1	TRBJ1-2	CASSEAPDRASGYTF
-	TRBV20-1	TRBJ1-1	CSGTGGNTEAFF
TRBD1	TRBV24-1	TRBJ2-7	CATAVGTGAAYEQYF
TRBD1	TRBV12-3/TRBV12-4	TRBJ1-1	CASSSPTGSEAFF
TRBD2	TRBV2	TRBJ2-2	CASSSGARFGELFF
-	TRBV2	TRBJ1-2	CASSEARGANYGYTF